The next 18 T cell receptor beta chains were all read from a single sample in a study of neurological immune-mediated disorders. One entry per CDR3 protein results from TCRdb running MiXCR on the 5' RACE reads. In the table there are 55,000 to 70,000 distinct CDR3 sequences, roughly 3.1% of which are singletons. The sequenced sample consisted of PBMCs. These receptors were taken from a woman aged 50 to 60 with multiple sclerosis.

This clonotype has a count of ten or more. The chain couples TRBV20-1 to TRBJ1-5; D remains ambiguous. V lost 7 bases and J 2 bases, leaving 9 bases between the germline ends. This CDR3 has 12 residues. Germline assignment: CDR1 DFQATT and CDR2 SNEGSKA (reference sequence). The CDR3 protein is CSVLWGNQPQHF. CDR3 DNA sequence: TGCAGTGTTCTGTGGGGCAATCAGCCCCAGCATTTT.

This clonotype was counted at least ten times. In DNA, the CDR3 is TGTGCCAGCAGTTTCCGGAGGGTACCCTACGAGCAGTACGTC. Amino acids: CASSFRRVPYEQYV. This rearrangement joins TRBV28 to TRBJ2-7, with D perhaps matching TRBD2 (6 bases). Germline CDR1 and CDR2: MDHEN and SYDVKM. The CDR3 spans 14 residues. V was shortened by 3 bases and J by 2 bases, with 11 bases between the two germline ends.

This clonotype was seen at least ten times. J is TRBJ2-2 and V is TRBV5-1, with D possibly TRBD1 on 6 matching bases. Trimming took off 4 bases at V and 4 bases at J, with 17 bases between the two ends. There are 16 residues in the CDR3. Germline-derived CDR1 and CDR2 are SGHRS and YFSETQ. CDR3 in amino acids: CASSNHRDPTTGELFF. CDR3 in DNA: TGCGCCAGCAGCAACCACAGGGACCCGACCACCGGGGAGCTGTTTTTT.

This clonotype was picked up many times. The chain has TRBV5-1 and TRBJ2-3; TRBD2 agrees at 7 bases. CDR3 size: 15 residues. Germline trimming cut 3 bases from V and 1 base from J; bases unmatched to any gene: 5. CDR1 and CDR2 (germline): SGHRS, YFSETQ. This CDR3 is CASSSRESGTDTQYF. CDR3 nucleotide sequence: TGCGCCAGCAGCTCGCGGGAGAGCGGCACAGATACGCAGTATTTT.

Ten or more counts support this clonotype. The chain carries TRBV20-1 and TRBJ2-1, with D perhaps TRBD1 (5 bases). This CDR3 has 11 residues. V was shortened by 7 bases and J by 6 bases, with 10 bases between the two germline ends. Germline CDR1 DFQATT, CDR2 SNEGSKA (reference sequence). The CDR3 DNA reads TGCAGTGTCGACAGTCCCAATGAGCAGTTCTTC. Translating gives CSVDSPNEQFF.

This clonotype was found many times. V is TRBV29-1 and J is TRBJ2-1, with 8 nucleotides matching TRBD2. The CDR3 runs 17 residues. The J segment lost 0 bases and the V segment lost 3 bases, leaving 10 bases of the junction unmatched. Germline assignment: CDR1 SQVTM and CDR2 ANQGSEA. CDR3 protein: CSVEGSLREASYNEQFF. The CDR3 bases are TGCAGCGTTGAGGGATCCTTGCGGGAGGCCTCCTACAATGAGCAGTTCTTC.

This clonotype was seen many times. The chain employs TRBV9 and TRBJ2-1, with 10 nucleotides matching TRBD2. Per the germline V gene, CDR1 is SGDLS and CDR2 is YYNGEE. Germline trimming cut 3 bases from V and 2 bases from J; bases unmatched to any gene: 2. This CDR3 has 15 residues. CDR3 sequence (DNA): TGTGCCAGCAGCGAACTAGCGGGAACCTACAATGAGCAGTTCTTC. Encoded protein: CASSELAGTYNEQFF.

The table lists this clonotype with many counts. The rearrangement uses TRBV4-2 and TRBJ1-5; tentative D call: TRBD1 (5 bases). V was pared by 0 bases and J by 7 bases, with 10 bases between. The CDR3 extends over 14 amino acids. The germline V gene encodes CDR1 LGHNA and CDR2 YNFKEQ. The CDR3 coding sequence is TGTGCCAGCAGCCAAGACAGGGAGGAACAGCCCCAGCATTTT. Translated, it gives CASSQDREEQPQHF.

This clonotype was seen at least ten times. The chain joins TRBV5-1 to TRBJ2-5, with D unresolved. Germline V CDR1 and CDR2: SGHRS, YFSETQ. The CDR3 is 14 amino acids. V was cut by 4 bases and J by 4 bases, with 14 bases left in between. The CDR3 protein is CASSPIEWGETQYF. The CDR3 nucleotides are TGCGCCAGCAGCCCGATTGAGTGGGGAGAGACCCAGTACTTC.

In its sample, this clonotype was seen many times. The gene calls are TRBV29-1 and TRBJ2-1, with D unclear. CDR3 length: 13 amino acids. V gave up 2 bases and J gave up 7 bases, with 12 bases separating them. Germline values: CDR1 SQVTM, CDR2 ANQGSEA. CDR3 region: CSVETRFLNEQFF. CDR3 DNA: TGCAGCGTTGAAACGAGATTTTTAAATGAGCAGTTCTTC.

This clonotype was counted at least ten times. V usage is TRBV5-1 and J usage is TRBJ2-5, with 8 bases identical to TRBD2. The V gene end was trimmed by 5 bases and the J gene end by 3 bases; junction bases not matched to a gene: 12. CDR1 and CDR2 (germline): SGHRS, YFSETQ. CDR3 size: 16 residues. CDR3 coding DNA: TGCGCCAGCAGTCCTGACTCCAGCGGGGGTGAAGAGACCCAGTACTTC. Protein product: CASSPDSSGGEETQYF.

This clonotype was recorded at least ten times. The chain is built from TRBV7-2 and TRBJ2-7; perhaps TRBD1 as D (5 bases). This CDR3 has 15 residues. Germline CDR1 is SGHTA and CDR2 is FQGNSA. Trimming left V 2 bases short and J 4 bases short, with 15 bases between. The CDR3: CASSLRFRAQYEQYF. DNA of the CDR3: TGTGCCAGCAGCTTAAGGTTCAGGGCCCAGTACGAGCAGTACTTC.

This clonotype showed up many times. V usage is TRBV27 and J usage is TRBJ2-1; D may be TRBD1 or TRBD2 (6 bases each). There are 14 residues in the CDR3. The V and J ends lost 8 bases and 0 bases respectively, with 11 bases between them. CDR1 MNHEY and CDR2 SMNVEV come from the germline V gene (reference sequence). The CDR3 nucleotides are TGTGCCAGCCGGAGGGGGAGCTCCTACAATGAGCAGTTCTTC. The encoded protein is CASRRGSSYNEQFF.

In its sample, this clonotype was seen many times. This sequence joins TRBV5-1 and TRBJ1-1; 10 nucleotides line up with TRBD1. Per the germline V gene, CDR1 is SGHRS and CDR2 is YFSETQ. The trim removed 0 bases at V and 2 bases at J, leaving 10 bases unmatched. There are 18 residues in the CDR3. The CDR3 reads CASSLGQGAVSKNTEAFF. The CDR3 coding sequence is TGCGCCAGCAGCTTGGGACAGGGGGCTGTTTCCAAAAACACTGAAGCTTTCTTT. Full variable domain (outside the CDR3, taken from reference TRBV5-1 and TRBJ1-1): KAGVTQTPRYLIKTRGQQVTLSCSPISGHRSVSWYQQTPGQGLQFLFEYFSETQRNKGNFPGRFSGRQFSNSRSEMNVSTLELGDSALYLCASSLGQGAVSKNTEAFFGQGTRLTVV.

Ten or more counts support this clonotype. The V call is TRBV6-6, the J call TRBJ2-5; no clear D gene. CDR1 is MNHNY, CDR2 SVGAGI, per germline (reference sequence). CDR3 length: 15 amino acids. V shed 0 bases and J shed 0 bases, with 8 bases lying between them. The CDR3 is CASSYSGLHQETQYF. The CDR3 DNA reads TGTGCCAGCAGTTACTCGGGCCTGCACCAAGAGACCCAGTACTTC.

This clonotype came up a few times. Given a much more abundant clone one base away, this may be a read error. The chain links TRBV4-3 to TRBJ1-2; D is uncertain. Trimming pared 0 bases from V and 8 bases from J, leaving 10 bases between. The CDR3 has 13 residues. CDR1 is LGHNA and CDR2 is YSLEER in the germline V gene. The CDR3 is CASSQDGVKGYTF. The CDR3 region has the DNA TGCGCCAGCAGCCAAGATGGGGTAAAAGGCTACACCTTC.

There are many counts of this clonotype. The chain joins TRBV4-2 to TRBJ2-4; no clear D gene. The germline V gene has CDR1 LGHNA and CDR2 YNFKEQ. Deletions cut 0 bases from V and 8 bases from J, with 14 bases between. The CDR3 has 15 amino acids. Here the CDR3 DNA reads TGTGCCAGCAGCCAAGATGTTGGCATGAGGTACATTCAGTACTTC. Encoded protein: CASSQDVGMRYIQYF.

The sample holds many counts of this clonotype. This chain joins TRBV6-5 and TRBJ1-4; 10 nucleotides align to TRBD1. CDR1 is MNHEY, CDR2 SVGAGI, per germline. Trimming cost V 6 bases and J 8 bases; bases outside gene matches: 6. The CDR3 runs to 14 residues. CDR3 sequence reads: CASSPTGGEEKLFF. CDR3 coding DNA: TGTGCCAGCAGCCCGACAGGGGGCGAGGAAAAACTGTTTTTT.